This TCR beta chain comes out of a study of blood T cell repertoires in COVID-19. This clone showed up just a few times. Other DNA sequences from this sample encode an identical CDR3 as well. Germline loops: CDR1 LNHDA, CDR2 SQIVND (reference sequence). Trimming stripped 2 bases from V and 1 base from J, with 5 bases between. The CDR3 length is 13 residues. Sequencing used immunoSEQ multiplex PCR; TCRdb keeps in-frame clones, though not all of them. This sample has approximately 330,000 clones, with 87% found just once. The source is a man younger than 40 with COVID-19, enrolled during active disease. The V call is TRBV19, the J call TRBJ1-2, with D unclear. Sequenced sample: peripheral blood. For the CDR3, the DNA is TGTGCCAGTAGTATAAATCTTAACTATGGCTACACCTTC. This gives the protein CASSINLNYGYTF.